These 30 T cell receptor beta chains were sequenced from one sample in a study of T cells after yellow fever vaccination. In TCRdb, the 5' RACE reads were re-called with MiXCR into one record per CDR3 protein. The profile covers hundreds of thousands of distinct CDR3 sequences, with 3% to 4.5% appearing a single time and 20% to 30% taken by the ten largest. The sequencing here drew on PBMCs, taken on the day of the yellow fever booster vaccination. The origin of the receptors is a young man who received the YFV17D yellow fever vaccine.

This clonotype occurred many times. V and J are TRBV7-9 and TRBJ2-3; no clear D. Germline CDR1 is SEHNR and CDR2 is FQNEAQ (reference sequence). Trimming took 5 bases from V and 6 from J, leaving 9 bases between them. This CDR3 is built from 12 residues. CDR3 sequence reads: CASSPSRDTQYF. CDR3 coding DNA: TGTGCCAGCAGCCCATCGCGTGATACGCAGTATTTT.

A few counts support this clonotype. V usage is TRBV4-1 and J usage is TRBJ1-2; D might be TRBD1 (5 bases). V dropped 0 bases and J dropped 2 bases, with 13 bases sitting between them. The CDR3 covers 16 residues. The germline V gene encodes CDR1 MGHRA and CDR2 YSYEKL. CDR3: CASSQETAVGNYGYTF. DNA for the CDR3: TGCGCCAGCAGCCAAGAGACAGCTGTCGGAAACTATGGCTACACCTTC.

This clonotype was seen repeatedly, ten times or more. The V and J genes are TRBV2 and TRBJ2-3; no firm D call. The V end was cut by 4 bases, the J end by 1 base, with 6 bases between. Germline CDR1 and CDR2: SNHLY and FYNNEI. The CDR3 is 13 residues long. CDR3 nucleotides: TGTGCCAGCAGTGGTCCGGGCACAGATACGCAGTATTTT. It is translated as CASSGPGTDTQYF.

This sequence joins TRBV6-5 and TRBJ2-5; TRBD1 or TRBD2 may be the D gene (5 bases each). The length of the CDR3 is 13 residues. Germline V gene lookup returns CDR1 MNHEY and CDR2 SVGAGI. The V end lost 8 bases, the J end lost 4 bases, and 14 bases lay between the germline ends. The CDR3 loop reads CASGGWLAETQYF. CDR3 coding DNA: TGTGCCAGCGGGGGTTGGCTGGCAGAGACCCAGTACTTC.

This chain uses TRBV20-1 with TRBJ2-7; 8 bases map to TRBD1. This CDR3 comprises 13 residues. CDR1 and CDR2 from the germline V gene are DFQATT and SNEGSKA (reference sequence). Losses at the gene ends were 4 bases for V and 6 bases for J; bases not matched to a gene: 8. CDR3: CSATLGQGREQYF. Here the CDR3 DNA reads TGCAGTGCTACCCTAGGACAGGGTCGCGAGCAGTACTTC.

This clonotype was seen repeatedly, ten times or more. This sequence joins TRBV4-1 and TRBJ2-7; TRBD1 might be the D (6 bases). V dropped 0 bases and J dropped 2 bases, with 8 bases sitting between them. The CDR3 is 14 residues long. CDR1 is MGHRA and CDR2 is YSYEKL in the germline V gene. CDR3 in amino acids: CASSQDEGAYEQYF. CDR3 DNA: TGCGCCAGCAGCCAAGATGAGGGGGCCTACGAGCAGTACTTC.

Only a few counts were recorded for this clonotype. The genes are TRBV11-2 and TRBJ2-2; D may be TRBD1 or TRBD2 (6 bases each). From germline, CDR1 is SGHAT and CDR2 FQNNGV. This CDR3 has 16 residues. Between the trimmed V and J ends, which lost 5 bases and 4 bases, there was a span of 17 bases. The CDR3 DNA reads as TGTGCCAGCAGCCCACTGAGGGGGGCTGGCACCGGGGAGCTGTTTTTT. It codes for CASSPLRGAGTGELFF.

The chain carries TRBV5-1 and TRBJ2-3; 10 positions match TRBD1. The CDR3 runs 13 residues. Trimming cost V 4 bases and J 4 bases; bases outside gene matches: 0. CDR1 is SGHRS and CDR2 is YFSETQ in the germline V gene. CDR3 protein: CASSGQGADTQYF. CDR3 nucleotide sequence: TGCGCCAGCAGCGGACAGGGGGCAGATACGCAGTATTTT.

This clonotype was recorded at least ten times. The chain has TRBV6-5 and TRBJ2-5; 10 bases fit TRBD2. The CDR3 totals 15 residues. The V segment lost 5 bases and the J segment 5 bases; nucleotides outside the gene matches: 8. Germline V CDR1 and CDR2: MNHEY, SVGAGI. The CDR3 nucleotides are TGTGCCAGCAGTGAACCGGGACTAGCGAGGGAGACCCAGTACTTC. Encoded protein: CASSEPGLARETQYF.

This clonotype was recorded a few times. The chain carries TRBV7-2 and TRBJ1-5; D perhaps matches TRBD1 (6 bases). The ends were cut back, 1 base at V and 7 bases at J, with 14 bases in the middle. The V gene's germline CDR1 is SGHTA and CDR2 FQGNSA. The CDR3 extends over 15 amino acids. The CDR3 DNA reads TGTGCCAGCAGCTTAGTTGGGGGGCTTGGACAGCCCCAGCATTTT. This codes for CASSLVGGLGQPQHF.

The chain has TRBV16 and TRBJ1-3, with 10 bases lining up with TRBD1. The CDR3 contains 16 residues. The V gene end was trimmed by 4 bases and the J gene end by 2 bases; junction bases not matched to a gene: 5. CDR1 and CDR2 from the germline V gene are KGHSY and FQNENV. The CDR3 nucleotides read TGTGCCAGCAGCCGGGACAGGGGAGCACCTGGAAACACCATATATTTT. This sequence encodes CASSRDRGAPGNTIYF.

This clonotype was seen many times. CDR3 DNA: TGTGCCAGCAGCGTAGAAGGGAACGACATTGGCTCGTATGGCTACACCTTC. It specifies CASSVEGNDIGSYGYTF. The chain is built from TRBV9 and TRBJ1-2, with D hard to call. The CDR3 has 17 amino acids. V was pared by 0 bases and J by 5 bases, with 20 bases between. Germline V gene sequence: CDR1 SGDLS, CDR2 YYNGEE.

This clonotype was seen ten or more times. Here the CDR3 reads CASSSAGGPHNEQFF. The CDR3 DNA reads as TGTGCCAGCAGCTCGGCGGGGGGGCCCCACAATGAGCAGTTCTTC. The rearrangement uses TRBV7-9 and TRBJ2-1, with 9 bases that match TRBD2. Germline lookup yields CDR1 SEHNR and CDR2 FQNEAQ (reference sequence). The CDR3 length is 15 residues. V trimming: 4 bases; J trimming: 5 bases; junction bases outside the gene matches: 6.

This clonotype was recorded many times. The V and J genes are TRBV4-3 and TRBJ2-5, with TRBD1 matching over 7 bases. The CDR3 extends over 16 amino acids. V lost 0 bases and J lost 6; bases outside the gene matches: 10. Germline V CDR1 and CDR2: LGHNA, YSLEER. The CDR3, as DNA: TGCGCCAGCAGCCAAGAGACAGGGTGGGGCTCAAAGACCCAGTACTTC. It codes for CASSQETGWGSKTQYF.

This clonotype was seen only a few times. The rearrangement uses TRBV18 and TRBJ2-5; 8 nucleotides line up with TRBD1. Germline loops: CDR1 KGHSH, CDR2 LQKENI. The CDR3 has 15 residues. V lost 4 bases to trimming and J lost 5 bases; unmatched junction nucleotides: 9. The CDR3 nucleotides read TGTGCCAGCTCACGTTCCCAGGGGGCGCAGGAGACCCAGTACTTC. Its translation is CASSRSQGAQETQYF.

The V call is TRBV9, the J call TRBJ2-3, with TRBD2 matching over 12 bases. CDR1 and CDR2 from the germline V gene are SGDLS and YYNGEE. V was clipped by 3 bases and J by 3 bases; unmatched bases: 5. The CDR3 is 16 residues long. DNA for the CDR3: TGTGCCAGCAGCGCTAGCGGGGGGGCTGGAACAGATACGCAGTATTTT. Translating it yields CASSASGGAGTDTQYF.

This chain joins TRBV18 and TRBJ1-5, with D unresolved. Trimming cost V 1 base and J 9 bases, with 13 bases left between them. Germline V gene lookup returns CDR1 KGHSH and CDR2 LQKENI. There are 14 residues in the CDR3. CDR3 loop: CASSPLREDGPQHF. The CDR3 coding sequence is TGTGCCAGCTCACCACTAAGGGAGGATGGGCCCCAGCATTTT.

V is TRBV7-3 and J is TRBJ1-6; the D gene is possibly TRBD1 (5 bases). Trimming took off 5 bases at V and 4 bases at J, with 6 bases between the two ends. The CDR3 runs 13 residues. Germline loops: CDR1 SGHTA, CDR2 FQGTGA. The CDR3 here is CASSKGYNSPLHF. DNA for the CDR3: TGTGCCAGCAGCAAGGGGTATAATTCACCCCTCCACTTT.

This clonotype was counted a few times. V and J are TRBV23-1 and TRBJ1-6; 10 bases match TRBD1. TRBV23-1 is an open reading frame whose function is uncertain. V gave up 0 bases and J gave up 10 bases; unmatched junction bases: 3. This CDR3 contains 15 residues. CDR3 amino acids: CASSQSDRGTSPLHF. The DNA of the CDR3 is TGCGCCAGCAGTCAATCGGACAGGGGGACGTCACCCCTCCACTTT.

The rearrangement joins TRBV5-1 to TRBJ1-1; 7 bases line up with TRBD1. The CDR3 spans 14 residues. The germline V gene encodes CDR1 SGHRS and CDR2 YFSETQ. V lost 5 bases and J lost 4; bases outside the gene matches: 8. The CDR3 nucleotides are TGCGCCAGCAGGGCGAGACAGGGTCTCACTGAAGCTTTCTTT. Protein product: CASRARQGLTEAFF.

This clonotype was picked up many times. V gene TRBV5-1 combines with J gene TRBJ2-2; TRBD1 matches at 9 bases. Unmatched junction bases numbered 6, after V lost 4 bases and J lost 5 bases. CDR3 size: 15 residues. Looked up from germline, CDR1 is SGHRS and CDR2 is YFSETQ. The CDR3 DNA reads as TGCGCCAGCAGCCCTAGACAGGGGGGTACCGGGGAGCTGTTTTTT. It encodes CASSPRQGGTGELFF. The variable domain in full, completed from reference TRBV5-1 and TRBJ2-2, reads KAGVTQTPRYLIKTRGQQVTLSCSPISGHRSVSWYQQTPGQGLQFLFEYFSETQRNKGNFPGRFSGRQFSNSRSEMNVSTLELGDSALYLCASSPRQGGTGELFFGEGSRLTVL.

Many counts were recorded for this clonotype. This chain connects TRBV19 to TRBJ2-7; D is unresolved. Trimming took off 3 bases at V and 10 bases at J, with 28 bases between the two ends. The CDR3 has 17 residues. Germline V gives CDR1 LNHDA, CDR2 SQIVND (reference sequence). CDR3 sequence (DNA): TGTGCCAGTAGTATGTTTTCTGAGGAACGGCCCCTAAGGAAACAGTACTTC. Encoded protein: CASSMFSEERPLRKQYF.

This chain links TRBV7-2 with TRBJ1-2; D might be TRBD1 (6 bases). The germline gives CDR1 SGHTA, CDR2 FQGNSA. CDR3 length: 15 amino acids. Trimming cost V 1 base and J 4 bases, with 13 bases left between them. The CDR3 here is CASSLVGQIRYGYTF. In nucleotides, the CDR3 is TGTGCCAGCAGCTTAGTGGGACAAATCCGCTATGGCTACACCTTC.

The chain is built from TRBV7-2 and TRBJ2-1; the D is unclear. The germline CDR1 and CDR2 sequences are SGHTA and FQGNSA. V was shortened by 1 base and J by 9 bases, with 10 bases between the two germline ends. The length of the CDR3 is 13 residues. The CDR3 nucleotides read TGTGCCAGCAGCTTAGTTTTGGTGGGTGAGCAGTTCTTC. It translates to CASSLVLVGEQFF.

This clonotype has a handful of counts. The rearrangement uses TRBV9 and TRBJ1-1, with 7 bases fitting TRBD1. CDR3 length equals 14 residues. Germline-derived CDR1 and CDR2 are SGDLS and YYNGEE. V shed 0 bases and J 5 bases; nucleotides not matched to a gene: 4. The CDR3 protein is CASSVGPGGTEAFF. The CDR3 DNA follows: TGTGCCAGCAGCGTAGGTCCAGGGGGGACTGAAGCTTTCTTT. The full variable domain, completed using reference TRBV9 and TRBJ1-1, is DSGVTQTPKHLITATGQRVTLRCSPRSGDLSVYWYQQSLDQGLQFLIQYYNGEERAKGNILERFSAQQFPDLHSELNLSSLELGDSALYFCASSVGPGGTEAFFGQGTRLTVV.

This clonotype was detected many times. This chain uses TRBV7-9 with TRBJ1-1; a possible D gene is TRBD1 (6 bases). Germline CDR1 reads SEHNR; CDR2 reads FQNEAQ (reference sequence). This CDR3 spans 12 amino acids. Trimming left V 10 bases short and J 5 bases short, with 14 bases between. CDR3: CATRRGGTEAFF. The CDR3, as DNA: TGTGCCACCAGGAGAGGGGGGACTGAAGCTTTCTTT.

J is TRBJ1-4 and V is TRBV29-1; D is unclear. The germline CDR1 and CDR2 sequences are SQVTM and ANQGSEA. The CDR3 extends over 13 amino acids. V gave up 7 bases and J gave up 8 bases, with 17 bases separating them. The chain's CDR3 is CSGFGSGNEKLFF. As DNA, the CDR3 is TGCAGCGGATTCGGGTCCGGGAACGAAAAACTGTTTTTT.

This clonotype occurred many times. The rearrangement uses TRBV6-2 or TRBV6-3 and TRBJ2-5; D gene ambiguous. Trimming removed 6 bases at V and 5 bases at J, with 10 bases between. The CDR3 is 12 residues long. Germline V CDR1 and CDR2: MNHEY, SVGEGT. This CDR3 reads CASRSNGETQYF. In DNA, the CDR3 is TGTGCCAGCAGATCGAATGGGGAGACCCAGTACTTC.

The chain carries TRBV4-1 and TRBJ2-7; D is uncertain. Trimming stripped 2 bases from V and 4 bases from J, with 9 bases between. Germline V lookup: CDR1 MGHRA, CDR2 YSYEKL. The CDR3 length is 13 residues. In nucleotides, the CDR3 is TGCGCCAGCAGCCAAACCTTGGAATACGAGCAGTACTTC. It is translated as CASSQTLEYEQYF.

This clonotype was counted many times. The chain couples TRBV28 to TRBJ2-4; possibly TRBD2 for D (6 bases). The germline V gene encodes CDR1 MDHEN and CDR2 SYDVKM. The germline V and J ends were trimmed by 4 bases and 4 bases, with 20 bases remaining between them. This CDR3 is 17 amino acids long. The CDR3 nucleotides are TGTGCCAGCAGTTACCCTCGGCGGGACGCGGGAAAAAACATTCAGTACTTC. Translation gives CASSYPRRDAGKNIQYF. The full variable domain, its missing parts supplied by reference TRBV28 and TRBJ2-4, is DVKVTQSSRYLVKRTGEKVFLECVQDMDHENMFWYRQDPGLGLRLIYFSYDVKMKEKGDIPEGYSVSREKKERFSLILESASTNQTSMYLCASSYPRRDAGKNIQYFGAGTRLSVL.